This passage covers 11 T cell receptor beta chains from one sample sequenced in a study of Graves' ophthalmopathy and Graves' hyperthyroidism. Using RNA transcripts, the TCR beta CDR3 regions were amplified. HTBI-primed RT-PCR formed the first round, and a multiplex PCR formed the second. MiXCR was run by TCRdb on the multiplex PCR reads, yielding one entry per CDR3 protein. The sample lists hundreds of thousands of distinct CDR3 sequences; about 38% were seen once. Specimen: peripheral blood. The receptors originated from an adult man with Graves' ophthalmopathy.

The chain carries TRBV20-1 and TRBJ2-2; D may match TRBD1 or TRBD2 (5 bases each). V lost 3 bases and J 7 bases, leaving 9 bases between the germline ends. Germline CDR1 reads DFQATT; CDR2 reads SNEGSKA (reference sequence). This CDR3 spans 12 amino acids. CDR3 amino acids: CSARGVNGELFF. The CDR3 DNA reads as TGCAGTGCTAGGGGGGTGAACGGGGAGCTGTTTTTT.

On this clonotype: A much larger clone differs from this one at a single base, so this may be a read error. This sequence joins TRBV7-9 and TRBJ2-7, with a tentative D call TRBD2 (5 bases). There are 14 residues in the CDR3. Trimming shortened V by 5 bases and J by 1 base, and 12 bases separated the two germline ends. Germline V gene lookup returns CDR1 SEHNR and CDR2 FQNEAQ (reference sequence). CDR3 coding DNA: TGTGCCAGCAGCCCAGCGGTAACATCCTACGAGCAGTACTTC. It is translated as CASSPAVTSYEQYF.

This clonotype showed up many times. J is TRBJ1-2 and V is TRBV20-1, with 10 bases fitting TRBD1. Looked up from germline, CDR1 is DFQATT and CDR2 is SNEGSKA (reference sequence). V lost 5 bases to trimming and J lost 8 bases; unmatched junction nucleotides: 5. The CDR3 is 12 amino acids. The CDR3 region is CSASTGGGGYTF. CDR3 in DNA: TGCAGTGCTTCGACAGGGGGCGGGGGCTACACCTTC.

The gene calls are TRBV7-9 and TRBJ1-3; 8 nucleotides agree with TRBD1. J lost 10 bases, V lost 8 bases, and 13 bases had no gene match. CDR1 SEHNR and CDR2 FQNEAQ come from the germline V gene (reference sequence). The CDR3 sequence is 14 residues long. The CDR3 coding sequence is TGTGCCAGCGCTGGGCACAGGGGGAGAGAGACCATATATTTT. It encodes CASAGHRGRETIYF. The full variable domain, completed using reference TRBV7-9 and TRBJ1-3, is DTGVSQNPRHKITKRGQNVTFRCDPISEHNRLYWYRQTLGQGPEFLTYFQNEAQLEKSRLLSDRFSAERPKGSFSTLEIQRTEQGDSAMYLCASAGHRGRETIYFGEGSWLTVV.

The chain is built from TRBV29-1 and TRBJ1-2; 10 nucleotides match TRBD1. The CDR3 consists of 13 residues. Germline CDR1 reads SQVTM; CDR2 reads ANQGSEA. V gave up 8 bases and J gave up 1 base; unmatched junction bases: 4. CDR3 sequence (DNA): TGCAGCCGAGGACAGGGGGGTAACTATGGCTACACCTTC. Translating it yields CSRGQGGNYGYTF.

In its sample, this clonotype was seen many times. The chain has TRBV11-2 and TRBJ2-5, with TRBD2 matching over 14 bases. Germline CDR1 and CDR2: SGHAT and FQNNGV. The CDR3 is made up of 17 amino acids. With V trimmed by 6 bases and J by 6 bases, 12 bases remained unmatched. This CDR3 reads CASSITWTSGRLKTQYF. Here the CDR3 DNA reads TGTGCCAGCAGTATCACCTGGACTAGCGGGAGGCTGAAGACCCAGTACTTC.

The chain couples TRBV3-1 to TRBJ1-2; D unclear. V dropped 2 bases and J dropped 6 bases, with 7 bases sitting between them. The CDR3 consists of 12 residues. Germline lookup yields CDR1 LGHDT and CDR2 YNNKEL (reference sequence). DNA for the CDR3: TGTGCCAGCAGCCAAAGTCACAATGGCTACACCTTC. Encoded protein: CASSQSHNGYTF.

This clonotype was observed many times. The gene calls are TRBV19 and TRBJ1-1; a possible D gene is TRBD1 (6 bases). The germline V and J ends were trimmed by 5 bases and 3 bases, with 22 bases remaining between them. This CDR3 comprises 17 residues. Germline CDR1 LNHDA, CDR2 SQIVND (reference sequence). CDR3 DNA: TGTGCCAGTAGTCTGTACAGGGCGACCCCCGGGGACACTGAAGCTTTCTTT. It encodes CASSLYRATPGDTEAFF.

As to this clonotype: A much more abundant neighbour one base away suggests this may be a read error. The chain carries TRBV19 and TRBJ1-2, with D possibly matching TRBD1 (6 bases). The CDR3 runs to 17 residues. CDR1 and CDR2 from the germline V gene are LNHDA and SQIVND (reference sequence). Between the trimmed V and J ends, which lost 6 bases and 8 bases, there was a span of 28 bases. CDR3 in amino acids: CASRLLGRDTNRGGYTF. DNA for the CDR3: TGTGCCAGTAGACTCCTTGGCCGGGACACCAACCGGGGAGGCTACACCTTC.

CDR3 amino acids: CASSHRDSGGYTF. CDR3 in DNA: TGCGCCAGCAGCCACCGGGACAGCGGTGGCTACACCTTC. The rearrangement links TRBV4-1 to TRBJ1-2, with TRBD1 matching over 7 bases. Germline V gives CDR1 MGHRA, CDR2 YSYEKL. CDR3 size: 13 residues. V lost 3 bases and J lost 7; bases outside the gene matches: 5.

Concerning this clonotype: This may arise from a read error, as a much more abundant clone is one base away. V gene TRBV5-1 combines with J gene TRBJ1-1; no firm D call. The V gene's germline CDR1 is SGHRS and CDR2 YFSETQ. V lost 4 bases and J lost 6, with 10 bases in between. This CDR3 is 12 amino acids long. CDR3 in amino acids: CASSQVGAEAFF. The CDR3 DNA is TGCGCCAGCAGCCAAGTTGGCGCTGAAGCTTTCTTT.